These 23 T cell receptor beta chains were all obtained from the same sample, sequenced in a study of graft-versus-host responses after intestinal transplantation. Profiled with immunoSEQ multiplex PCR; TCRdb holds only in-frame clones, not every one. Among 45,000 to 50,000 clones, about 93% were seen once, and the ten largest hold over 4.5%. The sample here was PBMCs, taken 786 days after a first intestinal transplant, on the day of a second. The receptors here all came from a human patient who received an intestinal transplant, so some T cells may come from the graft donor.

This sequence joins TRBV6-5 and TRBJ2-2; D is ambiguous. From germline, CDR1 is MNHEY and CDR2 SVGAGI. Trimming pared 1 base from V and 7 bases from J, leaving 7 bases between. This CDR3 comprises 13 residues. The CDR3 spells CASSYLLGGELFF. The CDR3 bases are TGTGCCAGCAGTTACTTGCTCGGCGGGGAGCTGTTTTTT.

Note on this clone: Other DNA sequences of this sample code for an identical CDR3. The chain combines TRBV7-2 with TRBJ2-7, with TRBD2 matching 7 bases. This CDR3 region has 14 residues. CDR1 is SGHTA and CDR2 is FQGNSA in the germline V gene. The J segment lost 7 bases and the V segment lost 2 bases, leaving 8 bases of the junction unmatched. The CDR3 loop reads CASSLKVGREEQYF. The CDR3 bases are TGTGCCAGCAGCTTAAAAGTGGGGCGGGAGGAGCAGTACTTC.

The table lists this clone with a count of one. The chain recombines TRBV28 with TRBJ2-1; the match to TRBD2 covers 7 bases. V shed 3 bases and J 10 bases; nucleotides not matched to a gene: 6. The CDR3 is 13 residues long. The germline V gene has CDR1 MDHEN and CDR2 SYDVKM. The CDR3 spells CASSLGEGREQFF. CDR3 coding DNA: TGTGCCAGCAGTTTGGGGGAGGGAAGGGAGCAGTTCTTC.

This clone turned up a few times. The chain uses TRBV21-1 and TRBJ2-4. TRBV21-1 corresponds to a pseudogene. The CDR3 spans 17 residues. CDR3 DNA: TGTGCCAGCAGTTTCACAATAGCTACAGCAAGAAAAAACATTCAGTACTTC. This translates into CASSFTIATARKNIQYF.

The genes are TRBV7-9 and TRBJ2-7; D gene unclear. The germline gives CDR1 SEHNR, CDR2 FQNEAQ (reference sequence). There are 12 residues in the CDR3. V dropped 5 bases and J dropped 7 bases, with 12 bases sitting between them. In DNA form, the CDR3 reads TGTGCCAGCAGCACATACTTCGGAGAGCAGTACTTC. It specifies CASSTYFGEQYF.

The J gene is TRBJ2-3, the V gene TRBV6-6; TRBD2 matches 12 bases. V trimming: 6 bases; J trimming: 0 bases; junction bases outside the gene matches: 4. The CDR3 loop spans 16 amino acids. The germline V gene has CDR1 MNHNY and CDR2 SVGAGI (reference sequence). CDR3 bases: TGTGCCAGCAGACGGACTAGCGGGGCTAGCACAGATACGCAGTATTTT. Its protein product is CASRRTSGASTDTQYF.

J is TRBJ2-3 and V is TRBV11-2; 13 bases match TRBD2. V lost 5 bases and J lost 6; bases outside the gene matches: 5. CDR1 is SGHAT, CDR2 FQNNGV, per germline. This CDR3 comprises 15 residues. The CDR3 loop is CASSPLAGGYDTQYF. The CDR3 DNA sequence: TGTGCCAGCAGCCCACTAGCGGGAGGGTACGATACGCAGTATTTT.

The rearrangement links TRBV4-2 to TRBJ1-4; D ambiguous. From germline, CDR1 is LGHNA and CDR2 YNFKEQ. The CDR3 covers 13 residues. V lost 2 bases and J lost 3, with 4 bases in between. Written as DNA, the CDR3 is TGTGCCAGCAGCCAAAGGGCTAATGAAAAACTGTTTTTT. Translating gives CASSQRANEKLFF.

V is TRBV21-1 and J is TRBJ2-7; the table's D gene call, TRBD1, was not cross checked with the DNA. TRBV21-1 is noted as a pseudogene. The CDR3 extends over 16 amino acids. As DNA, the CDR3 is TGTGCCAGCAGCTTGCCCAGGGGCCCCAGCTCCTACGAGCAGTACTTC. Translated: CASSLPRGPSSYEQYF.

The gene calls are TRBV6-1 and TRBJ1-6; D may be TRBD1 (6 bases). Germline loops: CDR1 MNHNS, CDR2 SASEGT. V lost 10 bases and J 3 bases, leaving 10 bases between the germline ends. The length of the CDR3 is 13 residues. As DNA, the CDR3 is TGTGCCACAGGGGAGGACTATAATTCACCCCTCCACTTT. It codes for CATGEDYNSPLHF.

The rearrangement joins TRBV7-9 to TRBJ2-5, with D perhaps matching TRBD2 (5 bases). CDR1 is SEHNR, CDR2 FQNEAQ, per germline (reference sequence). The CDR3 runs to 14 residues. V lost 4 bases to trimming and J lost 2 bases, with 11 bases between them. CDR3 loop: CASSSTREQETQYF. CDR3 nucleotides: TGTGCCAGCAGCTCTACTAGAGAGCAAGAGACCCAGTACTTC.

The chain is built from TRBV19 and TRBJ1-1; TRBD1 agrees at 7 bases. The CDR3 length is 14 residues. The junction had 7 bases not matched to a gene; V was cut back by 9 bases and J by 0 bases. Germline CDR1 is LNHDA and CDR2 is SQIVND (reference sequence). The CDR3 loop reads CASIPDRVNTEAFF. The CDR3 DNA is TGTGCCAGCATCCCAGACAGGGTGAACACTGAAGCTTTCTTT.

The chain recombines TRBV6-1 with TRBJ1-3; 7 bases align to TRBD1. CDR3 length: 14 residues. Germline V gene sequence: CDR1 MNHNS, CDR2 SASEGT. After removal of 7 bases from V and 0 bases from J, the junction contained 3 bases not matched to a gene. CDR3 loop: CASTGGYSGNTIYF. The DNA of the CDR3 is TGTGCCAGCACAGGGGGGTACTCTGGAAACACCATATATTTT.

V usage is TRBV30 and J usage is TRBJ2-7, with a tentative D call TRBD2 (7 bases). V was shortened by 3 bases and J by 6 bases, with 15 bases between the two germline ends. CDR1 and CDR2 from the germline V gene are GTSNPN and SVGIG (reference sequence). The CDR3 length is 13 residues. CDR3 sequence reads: CAWREWGGREQYF. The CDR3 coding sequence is TGTGCCTGGAGGGAATGGGGGGGGCGCGAGCAGTACTTC.

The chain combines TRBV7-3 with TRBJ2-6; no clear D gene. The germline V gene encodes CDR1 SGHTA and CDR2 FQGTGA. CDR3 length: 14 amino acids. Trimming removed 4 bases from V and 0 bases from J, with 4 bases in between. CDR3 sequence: CASSSSSGANVLTF. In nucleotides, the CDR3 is TGTGCCAGCAGCTCGAGCTCTGGGGCCAACGTCCTGACTTTC.

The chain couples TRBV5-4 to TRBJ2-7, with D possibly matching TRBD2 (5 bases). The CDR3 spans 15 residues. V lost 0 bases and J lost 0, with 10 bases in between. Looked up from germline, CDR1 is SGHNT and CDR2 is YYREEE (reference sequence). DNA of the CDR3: TGTGCCAGCAGCTTGGATAGAGGGAGCTCCTACGAGCAGTACTTC. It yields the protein CASSLDRGSSYEQYF.

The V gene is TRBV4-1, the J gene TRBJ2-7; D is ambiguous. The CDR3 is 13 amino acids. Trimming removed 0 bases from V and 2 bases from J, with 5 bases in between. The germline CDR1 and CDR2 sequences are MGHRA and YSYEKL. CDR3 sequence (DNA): TGCGCCAGCAGCCAAGAATGGACCTACGAGCAGTACTTC. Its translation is CASSQEWTYEQYF.

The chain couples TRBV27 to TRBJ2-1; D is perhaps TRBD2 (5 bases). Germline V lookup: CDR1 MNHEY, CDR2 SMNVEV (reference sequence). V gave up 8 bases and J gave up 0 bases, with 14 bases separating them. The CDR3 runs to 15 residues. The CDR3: CASSPPEASYNEQFF. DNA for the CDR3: TGTGCCAGCTCCCCCCCGGAGGCCTCCTACAATGAGCAGTTCTTC.

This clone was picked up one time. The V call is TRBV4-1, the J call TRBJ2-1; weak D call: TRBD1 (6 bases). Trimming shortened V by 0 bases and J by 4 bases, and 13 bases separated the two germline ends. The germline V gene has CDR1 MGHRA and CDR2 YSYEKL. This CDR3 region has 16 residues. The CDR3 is CASSQDPGDTYNEQFF. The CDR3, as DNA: TGCGCCAGCAGCCAAGATCCAGGGGACACTTACAATGAGCAGTTCTTC.

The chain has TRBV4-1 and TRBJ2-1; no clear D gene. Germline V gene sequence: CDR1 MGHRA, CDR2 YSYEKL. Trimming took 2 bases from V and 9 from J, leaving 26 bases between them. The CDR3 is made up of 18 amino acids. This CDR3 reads CASSQSSEASAPWGEQFF. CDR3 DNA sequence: TGCGCCAGCAGCCAATCCTCCGAGGCTAGTGCCCCGTGGGGTGAGCAGTTCTTC.

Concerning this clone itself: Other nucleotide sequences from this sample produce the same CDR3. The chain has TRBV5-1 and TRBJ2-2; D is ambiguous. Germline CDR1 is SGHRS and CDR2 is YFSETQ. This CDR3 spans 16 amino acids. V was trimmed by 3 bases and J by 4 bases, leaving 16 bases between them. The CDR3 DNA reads TGCGCCAGCAGCTCCGCGTCGTTTAAAGGCACCGGGGAGCTGTTTTTT. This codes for CASSSASFKGTGELFF.

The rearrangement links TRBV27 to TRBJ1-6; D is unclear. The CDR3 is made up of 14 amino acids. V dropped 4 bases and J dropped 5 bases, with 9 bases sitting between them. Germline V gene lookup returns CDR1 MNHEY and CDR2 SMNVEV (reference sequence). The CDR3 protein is CASSYAPDNSPLHF. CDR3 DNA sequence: TGTGCCAGCAGTTACGCCCCAGATAATTCACCCCTCCACTTT.

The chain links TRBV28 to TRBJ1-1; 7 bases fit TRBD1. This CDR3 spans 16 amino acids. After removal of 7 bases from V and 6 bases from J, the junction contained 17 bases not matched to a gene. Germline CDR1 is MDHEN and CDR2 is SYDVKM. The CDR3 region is CASTAYRGPWISEAFF. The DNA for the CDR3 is TGTGCCAGCACCGCCTACAGGGGACCCTGGATCTCTGAAGCTTTCTTT.